This TCR beta chain was documented in a study of response to subunit inactivated influenza vaccine. Study-wide findings and caveats: It was the authors' suggestion that each seasonal influenza vaccination recruits few new T cells.

This clonotype has a handful of counts. Its target is not known. TCRdb recomputed calls from the RT-PCR reads with MiXCR, one row per CDR3 protein. Of 530,000 or so distinct CDR3 sequences detected, approximately 12% appear once; the ten largest clones hold about 10%. The sample was PBMCs from blood, taken on the day of vaccination. This sequence originates from a man between 50 and 59 years old who received an inactivated influenza vaccine.

In nucleotides, the CDR3 is TGTGCCAGCAGCTCCCCGGGACTAGCGGTCTACAATGAGCAGTTCTTC. Residues: CASSSPGLAVYNEQFF. The genes are TRBV5-5 and TRBJ2-1, with 11 bases lining up with TRBD2. This CDR3 is 16 amino acids long. Germline-derived CDR1 and CDR2 are SGHKS and YYEKEE (reference sequence). The J segment lost 3 bases and the V segment lost 3 bases, leaving 5 bases of the junction unmatched.